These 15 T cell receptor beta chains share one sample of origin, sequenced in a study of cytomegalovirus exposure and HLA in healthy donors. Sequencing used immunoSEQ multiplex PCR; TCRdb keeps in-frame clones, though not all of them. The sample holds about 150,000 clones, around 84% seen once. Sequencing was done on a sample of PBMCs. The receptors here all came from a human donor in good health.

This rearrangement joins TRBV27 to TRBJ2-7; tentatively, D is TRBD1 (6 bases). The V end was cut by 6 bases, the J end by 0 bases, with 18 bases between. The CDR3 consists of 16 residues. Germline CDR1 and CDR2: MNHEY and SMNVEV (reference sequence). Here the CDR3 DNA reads TGTGCCAGCAGGTTCTCCCAGGCAGGGGTCTCCTACGAGCAGTACTTC. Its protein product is CASRFSQAGVSYEQYF.

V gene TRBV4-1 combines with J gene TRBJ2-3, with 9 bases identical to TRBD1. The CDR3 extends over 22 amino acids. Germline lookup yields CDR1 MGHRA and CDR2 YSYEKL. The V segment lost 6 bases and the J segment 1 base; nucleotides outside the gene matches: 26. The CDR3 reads CASRGSVDRGRIEQAGTDTQYF. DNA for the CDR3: TGCGCCAGCAGAGGCTCTGTGGACAGGGGCCGTATAGAACAGGCCGGCACAGATACGCAGTATTTT.

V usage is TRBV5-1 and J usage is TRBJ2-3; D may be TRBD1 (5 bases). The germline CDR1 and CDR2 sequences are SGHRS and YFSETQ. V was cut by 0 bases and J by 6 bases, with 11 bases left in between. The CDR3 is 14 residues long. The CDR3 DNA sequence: TGCGCCAGCAGCTTGGGCGACAGCAGGGATACGCAGTATTTT. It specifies CASSLGDSRDTQYF.

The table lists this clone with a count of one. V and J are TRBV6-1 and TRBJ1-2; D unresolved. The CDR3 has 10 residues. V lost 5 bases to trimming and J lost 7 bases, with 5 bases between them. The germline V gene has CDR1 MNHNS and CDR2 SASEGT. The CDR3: CASSSSGYTF. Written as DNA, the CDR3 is TGTGCCAGCAGTTCGAGTGGCTACACCTTC.

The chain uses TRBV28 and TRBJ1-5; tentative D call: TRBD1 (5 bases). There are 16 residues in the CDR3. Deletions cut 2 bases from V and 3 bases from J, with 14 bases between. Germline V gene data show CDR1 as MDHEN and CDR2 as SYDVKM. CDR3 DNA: TGTGCCAGCAGTTTACTGAGGCAGGGCTCCAATCAGCCCCAGCATTTT. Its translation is CASSLLRQGSNQPQHF.

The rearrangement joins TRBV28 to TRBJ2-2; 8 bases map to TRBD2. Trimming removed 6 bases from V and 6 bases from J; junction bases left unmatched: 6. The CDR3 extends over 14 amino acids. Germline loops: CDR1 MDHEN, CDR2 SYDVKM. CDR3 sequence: CASSSSGRSGELFF. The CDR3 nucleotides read TGTGCCAGCAGCTCGAGCGGGAGATCCGGGGAGCTGTTTTTT.

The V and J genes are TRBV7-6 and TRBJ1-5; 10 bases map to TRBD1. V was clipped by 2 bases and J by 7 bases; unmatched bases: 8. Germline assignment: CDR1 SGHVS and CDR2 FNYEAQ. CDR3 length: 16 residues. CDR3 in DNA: TGTGCCAGCAGCTTATTAAGTGGGACAGGGGCCCAGCCCCAGCATTTT. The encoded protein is CASSLLSGTGAQPQHF. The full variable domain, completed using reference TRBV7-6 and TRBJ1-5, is GAGVSQSPRYKVTKRGQDVALRCDPISGHVSLYWYRQALGQGPEFLTYFNYEAQQDKSGLPNDRFSAERPEGSISTLTIQRTEQRDSAMYRCASSLLSGTGAQPQHFGDGTRLSIL.

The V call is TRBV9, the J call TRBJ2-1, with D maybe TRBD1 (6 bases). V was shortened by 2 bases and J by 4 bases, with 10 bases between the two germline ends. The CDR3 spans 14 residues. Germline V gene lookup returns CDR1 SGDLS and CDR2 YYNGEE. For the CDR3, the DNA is TGTGCCAGCAGCGTCCGTGACAGGTACAATGAGCAGTTCTTC. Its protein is CASSVRDRYNEQFF.

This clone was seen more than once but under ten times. The CDR3 is CASGWGTSLLEQFF. Written as DNA, the CDR3 is TGCGCCAGCGGCTGGGGGACTAGTCTACTTGAGCAGTTCTTC. V is TRBV10-1 and J is TRBJ2-1; 8 positions agree with TRBD2. Germline V gene data show CDR1 as WNHNN and CDR2 as SYGVQD (reference sequence). The CDR3 runs 14 residues. V trimming: 8 bases; J trimming: 9 bases; junction bases outside the gene matches: 12.

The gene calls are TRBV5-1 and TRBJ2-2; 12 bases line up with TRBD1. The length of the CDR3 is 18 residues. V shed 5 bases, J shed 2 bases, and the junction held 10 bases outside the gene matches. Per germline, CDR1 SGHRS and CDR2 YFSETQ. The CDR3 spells CASRMVGQGASNTGELFF. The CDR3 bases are TGCGCCAGCAGAATGGTGGGACAGGGGGCATCAAACACCGGGGAGCTGTTTTTT.

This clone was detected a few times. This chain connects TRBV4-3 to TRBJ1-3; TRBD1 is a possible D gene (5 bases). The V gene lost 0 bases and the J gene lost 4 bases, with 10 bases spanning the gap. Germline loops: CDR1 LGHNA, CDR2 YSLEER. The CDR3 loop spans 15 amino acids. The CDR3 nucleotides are TGCGCCAGCAGCCAAGATCAGGGTACCGGAAACACCATATATTTT. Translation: CASSQDQGTGNTIYF.

The CDR3 region is CASSRRTGQRNEQFF. CDR3 nucleotide sequence: TGTGCCAGCAGTCGACGGACAGGGCAGAGAAATGAGCAGTTCTTC. This chain joins TRBV2 and TRBJ2-1; 8 bases are a match to TRBD1. J was trimmed by 7 bases and V by 5 bases; bases with no gene match: 10. The germline V gene has CDR1 SNHLY and CDR2 FYNNEI. The CDR3 is 15 amino acids. Combining the CDR3 with reference TRBV2 and TRBJ2-1 gives the whole variable domain EPEVTQTPSHQVTQMGQEVILRCVPISNHLYFYWYRQILGQKVEFLVSFYNNEISEKSEIFDDQFSVERPDGSNFTLKIRSTKLEDSAMYFCASSRRTGQRNEQFFGPGTRLTVL.

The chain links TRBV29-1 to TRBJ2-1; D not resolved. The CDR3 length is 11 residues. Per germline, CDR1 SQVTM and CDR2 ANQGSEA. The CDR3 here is CAASSYNEQFF. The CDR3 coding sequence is TGCGCGGCGAGCTCCTACAATGAGCAGTTCTTC.

The CDR3 sequence: CASSHGSSGSNEQFF. CDR3 in DNA: TGTGCCAGCAGCCACGGCTCTAGCGGGAGCAATGAGCAGTTCTTC. This chain uses TRBV6-4 with TRBJ2-1, with 10 nucleotides matching TRBD2. The CDR3 extends over 15 amino acids. Trimming at V came to 6 bases and at J to 6 bases, leaving 8 bases not matched to a gene. Germline lookup yields CDR1 MRHNA and CDR2 SNTAGT.

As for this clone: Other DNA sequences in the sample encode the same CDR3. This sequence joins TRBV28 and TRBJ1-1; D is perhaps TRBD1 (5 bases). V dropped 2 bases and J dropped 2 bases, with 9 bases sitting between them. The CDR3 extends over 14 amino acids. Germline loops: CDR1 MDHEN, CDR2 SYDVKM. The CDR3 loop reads CASSLPGTNTEAFF. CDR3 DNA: TGTGCCAGCAGTTTACCAGGGACTAACACTGAAGCTTTCTTT.